This T cell receptor beta chain was profiled in a study of post-analysis software for immune sequencing data. Whole-study results and caveats: Significantly lower normalized Chao1 diversity was found in patients with multiple sclerosis relative to controls.

About this clonotype itself: Its antigen remains unidentified.

Unique molecular identifiers tagged the TCR beta cDNA libraries. From the PCR reads, TCRdb called clonotypes with MiXCR, one entry per CDR3 protein. The table records roughly 600,000 distinct CDR3 sequences, roughly two fifths of them present only once. The sequencing sample was made of blood. The receptor comes from a girl aged 10 to 17 with multiple sclerosis.

CDR3 region: CASSYNGELFF. CDR3 DNA sequence: TGTGCCAGCAGTTACAACGGGGAGCTGTTTTTT. The V and J genes are TRBV12-3 or TRBV12-4 and TRBJ2-2; D is ambiguous. This CDR3 spans 11 amino acids. With 4 bases removed from V and 7 bases from J, the gap between germline ends came to 4 bases.